This T cell receptor (beta chain) was profiled in a study of T cells in localized non-small cell lung cancer. Notes on the study in general: Peak T cell clonality was found in uninvolved adjacent lung, exceeding tumor.

About this clone: Its target is unknown.

Sequencing was performed with immunoSEQ multiplex PCR; in TCRdb, only in-frame clones are kept and a portion is missing. In the table there are over 30,000 clones, 65% to 90% of which are singletons. The germline V and J ends were trimmed by 9 bases and 0 bases, with 14 bases remaining between them. This CDR3 has 15 amino acids. Germline assignment: CDR1 MNHEY and CDR2 SMNVEV (reference sequence). The receptor was isolated from a male donor aged 60 or over with stage III lung adenocarcinoma. The V gene is TRBV27, the J gene TRBJ1-4; D ambiguous. The specimen comprised peripheral blood, sampled before any cancer treatment. The CDR3 spells CASGVTRATNEKLFF. CDR3 sequence (DNA): TGTGCCAGTGGGGTTACACGGGCAACTAATGAAAAACTGTTTTTT.